The 25 T cell receptor beta chains below come from one sample, sequenced in a study of tumor and adjacent non-tumor tissue in lung cancer. No cell sorting was done before RNA was extracted from the tissue. Three rounds of nested PCR, following a modified ARM-PCR protocol, produced the TCRbeta library. TCRdb redid the calling of the multiplex PCR reads with MiXCR, one entry per CDR3 protein. This sample has around 70,000 distinct CDR3 sequences, with about 60% found just once. The sequencing input was lung tumor tissue. All receptors come from a man in his forties or fifties with non-small cell lung cancer.

Points on this clonotype: Because it lacks the conserved phenylalanine or tryptophan at the end, this CDR3 is likely a read error. V gene TRBV12-3 or TRBV12-4 combines with J gene TRBJ2-5, with D perhaps assigned TRBD1 or TRBD2 (5 bases each). Trimming left V 6 bases short and J 7 bases short, with 15 bases between. This CDR3 contains 13 residues. This CDR3 is CASRTRHQGTQYS. For the CDR3, the DNA is TGTGCCAGCAGAACTAGACACCAGGGGACCCAGTACTCC.

To note about this clonotype: The conserved phenylalanine or tryptophan is not found at the CDR3 terminus, so this likely reflects a read error. This chain joins TRBV11-2 and TRBJ2-5; the D call may be TRBD1 or TRBD2 (5 bases each). Germline lookup yields CDR1 SGHAT and CDR2 FQNNGV. The CDR3 contains 12 residues. The CDR3 nucleotides read TGTGTCAGCAGGGAGAACCAAGAGACCCAGTACTTG. It translates to CVSRENQETQYL.

This clonotype was counted a few times. One base away lies a much larger clone, so this may be a sequencing read error. J is TRBJ1-5 and V is TRBV6-6; D is ambiguous. Germline CDR1 MNHNY, CDR2 SVGAGI (reference sequence). The CDR3 has 13 residues. In DNA form, the CDR3 reads TGTGCCAGCAGTTACTCGGAGGGTCAGCTCCAGCATTTT. This codes for CASSYSEGQLQHF.

As regards this clonotype: The junction departs from the called germline gene at one end, perhaps through a read error. V and J are TRBV5-4 and TRBJ2-3, with a tentative D call TRBD2 (5 bases). The CDR3 sequence is 13 residues long. Germline V gene data show CDR1 as SGHNT and CDR2 as YYREEE (reference sequence). CDR3 DNA: TGTGTCAGCAGCGGAACGGCCACAGATACGCAGTATTTT. This codes for CVSSGTATDTQYF.

Comments on this clonotype: The CDR3 carries no conserved terminal phenylalanine or tryptophan, so it likely arises from a read error. The DNA is left out, because the CDR3 cannot be placed on it with certainty; the CDR3 is given as TCRdb lists it. The V gene is TRBV11-3, the J gene TRBJ2-3; TRBD2, the table's D call, lacks a check against the DNA. CDR1 and CDR2 (germline): SGHNT, YENEEA. Counting both end residues, the CDR3 totals 17 amino acids. The CDR3 sequence is CASSQGTSGGIADTKYL.

Concerning this clonotype itself: A much larger clone lies a single base off, so this may be a read error. The rearrangement uses TRBV5-1 and TRBJ1-2; D not resolved. Looked up from germline, CDR1 is SGHRS and CDR2 is YFSETQ. Trimming pared 1 base from V and 3 bases from J, leaving 10 bases between. The CDR3 loop spans 14 amino acids. Here the CDR3 reads CASSLSADDYGYTF. Written as DNA, the CDR3 is TGCGCCAGCAGCTTGTCGGCGGATGACTATGGCTACACCTTC. Based on the CDR3 plus reference TRBV5-1 and TRBJ1-2, the full variable domain is KAGVTQTPRYLIKTRGQQVTLSCSPISGHRSVSWYQQTPGQGLQFLFEYFSETQRNKGNFPGRFSGRQFSNSRSEMNVSTLELGDSALYLCASSLSADDYGYTFGSGTRLTVV.

The genes are TRBV4-1 and TRBJ2-7; either TRBD1 or TRBD2 may supply D (5 bases each). This CDR3 is 16 amino acids long. CDR1 and CDR2 from the germline V gene are MGHRA and YSYEKL. Trimming stripped 1 base from V and 1 base from J, with 14 bases between. CDR3 loop: CASSQGGTGESYEQYF. CDR3 DNA sequence: TGCGCCAGCAGCCAAGGTGGGACGGGCGAGTCCTACGAGCAGTACTTC.

Remarks on this clonotype: This may come from a read error, since a much larger clone is one base off. The rearrangement links TRBV6-6 to TRBJ2-3; D is unclear. Per the germline V gene, CDR1 is MNHNY and CDR2 is SVGAGI (reference sequence). This CDR3 contains 15 residues. The CDR3 DNA sequence: TGTGCCAGCAGTCCACAAGGAATTGCCACAGATGCGCAGTATTTT. Its protein product is CASSPQGIATDAQYF.

This clonotype was detected many times. V is TRBV6-1 and J is TRBJ2-3; TRBD2 aligns across 12 bases. Trimming removed 5 bases from V and 2 bases from J; junction bases left unmatched: 11. The length of the CDR3 is 18 residues. Germline V gene sequence: CDR1 MNHNS, CDR2 SASEGT. This CDR3 reads CASSYPTSGGGNTDTQYF. Written as DNA, the CDR3 is TGTGCCAGCAGTTATCCGACTAGCGGGGGAGGAAACACAGATACGCAGTATTTT.

The chain uses TRBV6-1 and TRBJ1-4, with a possible D match to TRBD1 (6 bases). Germline CDR1 MNHNS, CDR2 SASEGT. This CDR3 is built from 15 residues. The ends were cut back, 1 base at V and 6 bases at J, with 12 bases in the middle. The CDR3 region is CASSEEGGAYEKLFF. The CDR3 coding sequence is TGTGCCAGCAGTGAAGAAGGGGGAGCGTATGAAAAACTGTTTTTT.

As for this clonotype: Being one base from a much bigger clone, this may be a read error. V usage is TRBV5-5 and J usage is TRBJ1-2; TRBD1 aligns across 7 bases. The germline CDR1 and CDR2 sequences are SGHKS and YYEKEE (reference sequence). CDR3 size: 12 residues. The CDR3 bases are TGTGCCAGCAGCTGGACAGGAGATGGCTACGCCTTC. Translated: CASSWTGDGYAF.

As for this clonotype: Given a much more abundant clone one base away, this may be a read error. This chain connects TRBV6-5 to TRBJ2-3, with a weak D call TRBD1 (5 bases). Per germline, CDR1 MNHEY and CDR2 SVGAGI. The length of the CDR3 is 13 residues. This chain's CDR3 is CVSTGSHTDTQYF. In DNA form, the CDR3 reads TGTGTCAGCACAGGCAGCCACACAGATACGCAGTATTTT.

As to this clonotype: A junction end diverges from the germline sequence, so it may reflect a read error. The chain recombines TRBV6-5 with TRBJ1-1; 11 nucleotides agree with TRBD1. Looked up from germline, CDR1 is MNHEY and CDR2 is SVGAGI. CDR3 length: 16 amino acids. The CDR3 spells CASSRGQGAKNTEAFF. CDR3 DNA sequence: TGCGCCAGCAGTCGCGGACAGGGGGCGAAAAACACTGAAGCTTTCTTT.

As to this clonotype: This may come from a read error, since a much larger clone is one base off. The chain combines TRBV6-5 with TRBJ2-6, with D hard to call. The CDR3 runs 21 residues. CDR1 is MNHEY, CDR2 SVGAGI, per germline. The CDR3 reads CASTYSGVVRSTPSGANVLTF. The CDR3 DNA sequence: TGTGCCAGCACTTACTCTGGGGTTGTCAGGTCCACTCCCTCTGGGGCCAACGTCCTGACTTTC.

This clonotype was counted only a few times. The V and J genes are TRBV7-9 and TRBJ1-1; D is ambiguous. Germline CDR1 and CDR2: SEHNR and FQNEAQ (reference sequence). Trimming cost V 3 bases and J 3 bases, with 17 bases left between them. The CDR3 length is 16 residues. In nucleotides, the CDR3 is TGTGCCAGCAGCTTCGGGCAGCCCGGCGGTTACACTGAAGCTTTCTTT. Translation: CASSFGQPGGYTEAFF.

This clonotype was counted a single time. A read error is possible here, since a much larger clone lies one base away. The gene calls are TRBV29-1 and TRBJ2-3, with a weak D call TRBD2 (7 bases). This CDR3 is built from 12 residues. In germline, CDR1 is SQVTM, CDR2 ANQGSEA. V lost 7 bases and J 11 bases, leaving 19 bases between the germline ends. The CDR3 region has the DNA TGCAGCGGGGGGGGGCAATTCCGCATGCAGTATTTT. Translating it yields CSGGGQFRMQYF.

This clonotype showed up just a few times. A much larger clone differs from this one at a single base, so this may be a read error. This CDR3 reads CAGSYSRLRETQYF. CDR3 DNA: TGTGCCGGCAGTTACTCGCGGCTTCGGGAAACGCAGTATTTT. The chain recombines TRBV6-6 with TRBJ2-3, with D perhaps TRBD2 (5 bases). In germline, CDR1 is MNHNY, CDR2 SVGAGI (reference sequence). The CDR3 is 14 residues long.

About this clonotype: This may arise from a read error, as a much more abundant clone is one base away. The chain links TRBV24-1 to TRBJ2-7; D not certain. There are 11 residues in the CDR3. CDR1 KGHDR and CDR2 SFDVKD come from the germline V gene. The CDR3 DNA is TGTGAGTGGGCTTCTTCCTACGAGCAGTACTTC. Its protein is CEWASSYEQYF.

The chain couples TRBV7-9 to TRBJ1-4; D uncertain. Trimming took 5 bases from V and 8 from J, leaving 18 bases between them. Germline assignment: CDR1 SEHNR and CDR2 FQNEAQ (reference sequence). The CDR3 sequence is 15 residues long. The CDR3 loop is CASSPGGWGLEKLFF. The CDR3 nucleotides are TGTGCCAGCAGCCCCGGAGGGTGGGGATTGGAAAAACTGTTTTTT.

On this clonotype: A read error may be the cause here, since a much bigger clone is one base away. The genes are TRBV11-2 and TRBJ2-1; perhaps D is TRBD1 or TRBD2 (6 bases each). The CDR3 covers 14 residues. Per the germline V gene, CDR1 is SGHAT and CDR2 is FQNNGV. CDR3 sequence (DNA): TGTGCCAGCAGCCCCCGGGGGCCAATGAATGAGCAGTCCTTC. The encoded protein is CASSPRGPMNEQSF.

Of note for this clonotype: The junction and the germline gene differ at one end; a read error may be behind it. The chain links TRBV30 to TRBJ1-4, with 10 bases lining up with TRBD1. Per germline, CDR1 GTSNPN and CDR2 SVGIG (reference sequence). There are 14 residues in the CDR3. The CDR3 sequence is CVWSVRGTGEKLLF. The CDR3 DNA sequence: TGTGTCTGGAGTGTACGGGGGACAGGGGAAAAACTGCTTTTT.

This clonotype turned up a few times. V usage is TRBV24-1 and J usage is TRBJ1-2, with 7 bases aligning to TRBD1. The germline V gene has CDR1 KGHDR and CDR2 SFDVKD. V lost 4 bases to trimming and J lost 5 bases; unmatched junction nucleotides: 3. The CDR3 spans 13 residues. CDR3 coding DNA: TGTGCCACCAGTGACGCGGGACAGTATGGCTACACCTTC. Amino acid sequence: CATSDAGQYGYTF.

V is TRBV11-1 and J is TRBJ1-5; 8 bases agree with TRBD1. Germline V gene lookup returns CDR1 SGHAT and CDR2 FQDESV (reference sequence). This CDR3 is 14 amino acids long. CDR3 bases: TGTGTCAGTAGCCCCGGACAGGGTAATAAGCCCCAGCATTTT. It yields the protein CVSSPGQGNKPQHF.

As concerns this clonotype: The CDR3 does not end in the conserved phenylalanine or tryptophan, so this is likely a read error. This chain uses TRBV11-2 with TRBJ2-2; D call uncertain. The germline V gene has CDR1 SGHAT and CDR2 FQNNGV. The CDR3 consists of 16 residues. In DNA form, the CDR3 reads TGTGTCAGCAGCTTAGACCGGGTTCGGTTTACCGGGGAGCTGTTTTCT. It translates to CVSSLDRVRFTGELFS.

Regarding this clonotype: A junction boundary mismatches the germline segment, possibly from a read error. The chain has TRBV20-1 and TRBJ2-1, with 13 bases matching TRBD2. Germline V gene sequence: CDR1 DFQATT, CDR2 SNEGSKA (reference sequence). The CDR3 is made up of 16 amino acids. CDR3 amino acids: CSAVPPGLAGWNGQFF. CDR3 coding DNA: TGCAGTGCTGTCCCTCCGGGACTAGCGGGATGGAATGGGCAGTTCTTC.